The sequence of this T cell receptor (beta chain) was determined in a study of CD8 T cells in Susac syndrome. About the study: Patients with Susac syndrome were therapy-naive, on corticosteroids, or on intravenous immunoglobulin alone at blood draw.

This clonotype was counted once. Reverse transcription used about 0.5 to 1 ug RNA and random hexamers. TCR beta CDR3 was amplified by immunoSEQ multiplex PCR. This amplification extended across 54 Vbeta and 13 Jbeta segments. From the immunoSEQ multiplex PCR reads, TCRdb called clonotypes with MiXCR, one entry per CDR3 protein. The sample carries roughly 200,000 distinct CDR3 sequences, 90% to 95% recorded once. The specimen sequenced was CD4+ T cells from PBMCs. The sequence was collected from a human donor with Susac syndrome.

The CDR3 spells CASSRDREATQYF. The CDR3 DNA is TGCGCCAGCAGTAGGGACAGGGAGGCGACCCAGTACTTC. This chain uses TRBV10-2 with TRBJ2-5; 9 positions match TRBD1. The CDR3 spans 13 residues. Germline-derived CDR1 and CDR2 are WSHSY and SAAADI. V was pared by 5 bases and J by 7 bases, with 5 bases of the junction left unmatched.